The clone carrying this T cell receptor (beta chain) was seen just once. The antigen is unknown. At one of its ends the junction is not consistent with the germline gene, which may arise from a read error. The source of the sample is a study of tumor-infiltrating lymphocytes in primary liver carcinoma. In the study overall: Samples yielded about 3.65 to 8 million productive TCRbeta reads, similar across tissue types. Regarding the study as a whole: The proportion of top clones found throughout all five tumor regions was only about 7-24%. Tumor region pairs showed greater overlap than either tumor-adjacent or tumor-blood pairs did. The top-250-clone fraction was significantly higher in tumors than in blood (p = 0.039).

Germline-derived CDR1 and CDR2 are SQVTM and ANQGSEA. The CDR3 sequence is 15 residues long. Between roughly 20 and 33 mg of unsorted bulk tissue served as the source from which RNA and DNA were co-extracted. Starting material of 400 to 600 ng total RNA yielded TCR beta cDNA via a constant-region primer. Slightly modified ARM-PCR, run as three nested multiplex PCR rounds, produced the TCR beta libraries. TRBV1-TRBV30 forward primers paired with a C-beta reverse primer drove the first two PCR rounds, about 10 cycles each. TCRdb reprocessed the multiplex PCR reads with MiXCR, giving one entry per CDR3 protein. The table records tens of thousands of distinct CDR3 sequences, about two thirds of them present only once.

The chain carries TRBV29-1 and TRBJ2-7; D might be TRBD1 (5 bases). The receptor comes from a man in his forties with primary liver carcinoma and hepatitis B virus infection. Source material: liver tumor tissue from sampling region 2. The sample's subset: tumor region T2, inferior pole. The CDR3 sequence is CSVVGNRQNPYEQYF. In nucleotides, the CDR3 is TGCAGTGTTGTTGGGAACAGGCAAAACCCCTACGAGCAGTACTTC.